The clone carrying this T cell receptor beta chain was counted ten times or more. CDR3 length: 13 amino acids. Trimming removed 7 bases at V and 0 bases at J, with 12 bases between. CDR1 is DFQATT and CDR2 is SNEGSKA in the germline V gene (reference sequence). The sample is drawn from a study of read filtering for tumor transcriptome and immune sequencing. Study in general: RNA-seq yielded only about 75 to 1273 TCR reads, IR-seq about 4.05 to 11 million.

This library used roughly 0.4 ug RNA and molecular barcoded adaptors spanning alpha/delta and beta/gamma chains. TCRdb recomputed calls from the reads with MiXCR, one row per CDR3 protein. The sample holds tens of thousands of distinct CDR3 sequences, approximately 15% seen once. Bone marrow was sampled from every patient at the time of active disease. This sequence was found in a donor at least 40 years old with multiple myeloma. Sequenced input: a population of CD138-negative cells sorted from bone marrow. The chain uses TRBV20-1 and TRBJ1-1; no clear D gene. This CDR3 is CSGATGMNTEAFF. The CDR3 bases are TGCAGTGGTGCGACTGGTATGAACACTGAAGCTTTCTTT.